The rows below give T cell receptor beta chains drawn from one sample of a study of blood T cell repertoires in COVID-19. Generated by immunoSEQ multiplex PCR, the TCRdb table keeps only in-frame clones and is missing some. The sample holds 360,000 or so clones; about 90% are singletons and the top ten take under 3%. Specimen: PBMCs or T cells enriched from blood (not recorded which). These receptors were taken from a woman aged 25 to 45 who had recovered from COVID-19. CDR3s include the opening cysteine and the closing phenylalanine or tryptophan. Each record gives: J gene, clone size, D gene, V gene, CDR3 protein, CDR3 DNA. D genes are given only for firm matches. Size is omitted from some rows. Given values are once, few, many or a class for expanded clones.

TRBJ1-2	NA	NA	TRBV20-1	CSASLVLRAGPNYGYTF	NA
TRBJ2-5	NA	TRBD2	TRBV7-9	CASSLGLAGEETQYF	TGTGCCAGCAGCTTAGGTCTAGCGGGAGAAGAGACCCAGTACTTC
TRBJ2-1	NA	NA	TRBV4-1	CASSPTLASYRRFF	TGCGCCAGCAGCCCGACACTCGCGAGCTACCGAAGGTTCTTC
TRBJ1-3	NA	NA	TRBV19	CASSIGQYSGNTIYF	TGTGCCAGTAGTATCGGACAGTACTCTGGAAACACCATATATTTT
TRBJ2-7	NA	TRBD1	TRBV27	CASSLAGGSEQYF	TGTGCCAGCAGTTTGGCAGGGGGCTCCGAGCAGTACTTC
TRBJ2-1	NA	TRBD2	TRBV10-3	CAITGLAGSTYNEQFF	TGTGCCATCACGGGACTAGCGGGGTCAACCTACAATGAGCAGTTCTTC
TRBJ2-3	NA	TRBD2	TRBV4-1	CASSHATSGITDTQYF	TGCGCCAGCAGCCACGCGACTAGCGGGATCACAGATACGCAGTATTTT
TRBJ1-1	few	NA	TRBV11-3	CASSLGGDTEAFF	TGTGCCAGCAGCTTAGGGGGGGACACTGAAGCTTTCTTT
TRBJ2-3	NA	TRBD1	TRBV15	CATSRNPTGDTDTQYF	TGTGCCACCAGCAGAAACCCGACAGGGGACACAGATACGCAGTATTTT
TRBJ1-6	NA	TRBD1	TRBV24-1	CATSTGGSPLHF	TGTGCCACGTCAACAGGGGGTTCACCCCTCCACTTT
TRBJ2-7	NA	NA	TRBV12-3/TRBV12-4	CASSFTGYEQYF	TGTGCCAGCAGTTTTACTGGCTACGAGCAGTACTTC
TRBJ1-4	NA	TRBD1	TRBV28	CASRGTDLSNEKLFF	TGTGCCAGCAGGGGGACAGACCTTTCTAATGAAAAACTGTTTTTT
TRBJ2-7	NA	TRBD2	TRBV2	CASRGTSRLYEQYF	TGTGCCAGCAGGGGGACTAGCAGGCTCTACGAGCAGTACTTC
TRBJ1-5	NA	NA	TRBV5-4	CASSLSTGIKSYF	TGTGCCAGCAGCTTGTCTACGGGGATAAAGTCGTATTTT
TRBJ1-5	NA	NA	TRBV28	CASHPSQGLRPQHF	TGTGCCAGCCATCCCTCACAGGGCCTAAGGCCCCAGCATTTT
TRBJ2-3	NA	NA	TRBV20-1	CSASGPWTGALDTQYF	TGCAGTGCTAGTGGGCCTTGGACGGGAGCCTTAGATACGCAGTATTTT
TRBJ2-5	NA	TRBD1	TRBV6-5	CASRHRTGLQETQYF	TGTGCCAGCAGACACCGGACAGGCTTACAAGAGACCCAGTACTTC
TRBJ1-3	NA	NA	TRBV19	CASSIMSGNTIYF	TGTGCCAGTAGTATTATGTCTGGAAACACCATATATTTT